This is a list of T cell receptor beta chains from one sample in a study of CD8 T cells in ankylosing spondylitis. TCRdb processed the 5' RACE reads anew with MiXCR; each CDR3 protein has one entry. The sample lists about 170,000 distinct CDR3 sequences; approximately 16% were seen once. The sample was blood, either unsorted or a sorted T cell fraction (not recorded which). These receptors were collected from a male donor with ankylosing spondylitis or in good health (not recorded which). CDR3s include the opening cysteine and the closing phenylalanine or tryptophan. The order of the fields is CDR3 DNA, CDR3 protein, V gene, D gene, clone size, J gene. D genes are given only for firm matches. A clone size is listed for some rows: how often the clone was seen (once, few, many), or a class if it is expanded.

DNA: TGCGCCAGCAGCTTGAGCAGGGGGACCAACTACGAGCAGTACTTC
CDR3: CASSLSRGTNYEQYF
V: TRBV5-1
D: TRBD1
size: many
J: TRBJ2-7

DNA: TGTGCCAGCAGGTGGCAGGGGTCCTACGAGCAGTACTTC
CDR3: CASRWQGSYEQYF
V: TRBV28
D: .
size: many
J: TRBJ2-7

DNA: TGTGCCAGCAGCTCCCTGACTAGTTCGTACGAGCAGTACTTC
CDR3: CASSSLTSSYEQYF
V: TRBV5-5
D: .
size: few
J: TRBJ2-7

DNA: TGTGCCAGCACCACAACAGGGGGCATGTTAATTCAGTACTTC
CDR3: CASTTTGGMLIQYF
V: TRBV12-3/TRBV12-4
D: TRBD1
size: few
J: TRBJ2-4

DNA: TGCAGCGCCCCGGGCCAGGGCACTGAAGCTTTCTTT
CDR3: CSAPGQGTEAFF
V: TRBV29-1
D: .
size: .
J: TRBJ1-1

DNA: TGCGCCAGCAGCACAGGACTAGCGGGGAACAATGAGCAGTTCTTC
CDR3: CASSTGLAGNNEQFF
V: TRBV5-1
D: TRBD2
size: many
J: TRBJ2-1

DNA: TGTGCCTGGAGTGCCGGGACTTCTGGGGCCAACGTCCTGACTTTC
CDR3: CAWSAGTSGANVLTF
V: TRBV30
D: .
size: few
J: TRBJ2-6

DNA: TGTGCCAGTAGCCAAACTGGCAACACTGAAGCTTTCTTT
CDR3: CASSQTGNTEAFF
V: TRBV19
D: .
size: many
J: TRBJ1-1

DNA: TGTGCCAGCAGTGTGACTAGCGGGAGGGACACCGGGGAGCTGTTTTTT
CDR3: CASSVTSGRDTGELFF
V: TRBV27
D: TRBD2
size: once
J: TRBJ2-2

DNA: TGTGCTAGTGGCTCAGGGGGGCTCGGCACAGATACGCAGTATTTT
CDR3: CASGSGGLGTDTQYF
V: TRBV12-5
D: .
size: many
J: TRBJ2-3

DNA: TGCAGTGCTAGAGGTCGGGAGATATACAATGAGCAGTTCTTC
CDR3: CSARGREIYNEQFF
V: TRBV20-1
D: .
size: few
J: TRBJ2-1

DNA: TGTGCCTGGAGTGTGTATGGCGAGCAGTACTTC
CDR3: CAWSVYGEQYF
V: TRBV30
D: .
size: few
J: TRBJ2-7

DNA: TGTGCCAGCAGTTTACCTAAGGGACAGGGGGCATTACTGGAAGAGACCCAGTACTTC
CDR3: CASSLPKGQGALLEETQYF
V: TRBV28
D: TRBD1
size: .
J: TRBJ2-5

DNA: TGCGCCAGCAGCCTAGGAGGGGCAGCCATCTACGAGCAGTACTTC
CDR3: CASSLGGAAIYEQYF
V: TRBV4-1
D: .
size: many
J: TRBJ2-7

DNA: TGCAGCGTTGAAGTGGCAGGCCTCTCCTACGAGCAGTACTTC
CDR3: CSVEVAGLSYEQYF
V: TRBV29-1
D: .
size: few
J: TRBJ2-7

DNA: TGTGCCTGCTGGGCAGGGGGGAATGAAAAACTGTTTTTT
CDR3: CACWAGGNEKLFF
V: TRBV30
D: TRBD1
size: .
J: TRBJ1-4

DNA: TGTGCCAGCTCACCACTCAAGGGCAACAACTATGGCTACACCTTC
CDR3: CASSPLKGNNYGYTF
V: TRBV18
D: .
size: many
J: TRBJ1-2

DNA: TGTGCCAGCCTAACCCCCCTAGGTCGCGATGAGCAGTTCTTC
CDR3: CASLTPLGRDEQFF
V: TRBV28
D: .
size: .
J: TRBJ2-1

DNA: TGTGCCAGCAACCTTCACCGGGACAGGGAGACCCAGTACTTC
CDR3: CASNLHRDRETQYF
V: TRBV28
D: TRBD1
size: .
J: TRBJ2-5

DNA: TGTGCCATCAGTCCAGCGGGGACCGGGGAGCTGTTTTTT
CDR3: CAISPAGTGELFF
V: TRBV10-3
D: TRBD2
size: many
J: TRBJ2-2

DNA: TGTGCCAGCAGAGGGACTAGCATCAACGAGCAGTACTTC
CDR3: CASRGTSINEQYF
V: TRBV6-1
D: TRBD2
size: many
J: TRBJ2-7

DNA: TGTGCCAGCAGTCTCAACGTGGGACTAGCGGTCCAAGAGACCCAGTACTTC
CDR3: CASSLNVGLAVQETQYF
V: TRBV12-3/TRBV12-4
D: TRBD2
size: many
J: TRBJ2-5

DNA: TGTGCCAGCAGCTCGGGACTAGCGGGATCGGATGAGCAGTTCTTC
CDR3: CASSSGLAGSDEQFF
V: TRBV7-7
D: TRBD2
size: .
J: TRBJ2-1

DNA: TGTGCCAGCCAGACTAGCGGGAGTGGGGGGTTCACAGATACGCAGTATTTT
CDR3: CASQTSGSGGFTDTQYF
V: TRBV28
D: TRBD2
size: .
J: TRBJ2-3

DNA: TGCAGTGCCACGCAGGGGTGGCAGAGCACCGGGGAGCTGTTTTTT
CDR3: CSATQGWQSTGELFF
V: TRBV20-1
D: .
size: many
J: TRBJ2-2

DNA: TGCAGTGCTAGGGGGCCTAGCAATCAGCCCCAGCATTTT
CDR3: CSARGPSNQPQHF
V: TRBV20-1
D: .
size: .
J: TRBJ1-5

DNA: TGCGCCAGCAGCTTGGATTCGCCGGGAGCTTTCTTT
CDR3: CASSLDSPGAFF
V: TRBV5-1
D: .
size: many
J: TRBJ1-1

DNA: TGCAGTGCCACAGGGCCGGCTGGAAACACCATATATTTT
CDR3: CSATGPAGNTIYF
V: TRBV20-1
D: .
size: many
J: TRBJ1-3

DNA: TGTGCCAGCAGCCAAGTCGGGGGGATAGGTGCAGATACGCAGTATTTT
CDR3: CASSQVGGIGADTQYF
V: TRBV3-1
D: TRBD2
size: .
J: TRBJ2-3